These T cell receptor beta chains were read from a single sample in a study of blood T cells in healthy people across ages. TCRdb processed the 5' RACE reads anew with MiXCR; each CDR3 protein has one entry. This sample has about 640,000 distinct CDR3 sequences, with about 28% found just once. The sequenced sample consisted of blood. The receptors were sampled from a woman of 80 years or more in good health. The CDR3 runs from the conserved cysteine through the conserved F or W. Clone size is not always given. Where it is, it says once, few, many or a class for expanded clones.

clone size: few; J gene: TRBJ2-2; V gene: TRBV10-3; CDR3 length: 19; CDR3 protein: CAISEQGTTGGGSAGELFF
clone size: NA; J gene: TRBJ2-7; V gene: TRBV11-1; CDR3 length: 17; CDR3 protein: CASSLGPRTGTTYEQYF
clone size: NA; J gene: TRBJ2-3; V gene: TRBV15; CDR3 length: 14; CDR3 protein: CATSREGGPNTQYF
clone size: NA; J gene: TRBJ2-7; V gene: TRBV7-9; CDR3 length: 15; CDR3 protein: CAGSPLGFDHNEQYF
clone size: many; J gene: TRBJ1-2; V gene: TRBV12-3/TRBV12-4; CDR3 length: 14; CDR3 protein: CASSPDREVSGYTF
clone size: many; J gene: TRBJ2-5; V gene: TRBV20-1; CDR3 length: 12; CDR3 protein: CSARPGAETQYF
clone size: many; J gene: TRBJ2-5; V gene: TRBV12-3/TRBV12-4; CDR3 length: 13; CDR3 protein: CASSLWGMETQYF
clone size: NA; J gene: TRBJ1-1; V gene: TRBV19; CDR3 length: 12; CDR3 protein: CASHRGLTEAFF
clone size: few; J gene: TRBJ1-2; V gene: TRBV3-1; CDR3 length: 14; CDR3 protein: CASSQDRAGGGYTF
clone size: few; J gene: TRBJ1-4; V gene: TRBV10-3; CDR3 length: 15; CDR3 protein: CAISGGQGSNEKLFF
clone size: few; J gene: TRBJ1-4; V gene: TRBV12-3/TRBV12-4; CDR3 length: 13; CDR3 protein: CASSQDGGEKLFF
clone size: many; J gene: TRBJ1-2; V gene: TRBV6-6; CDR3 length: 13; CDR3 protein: CASSQDRVSGYTF
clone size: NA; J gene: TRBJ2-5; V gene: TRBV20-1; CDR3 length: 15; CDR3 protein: CSTVVGASAQEAQYF
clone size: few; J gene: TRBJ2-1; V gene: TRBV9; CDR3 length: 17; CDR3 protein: CASSVGAGGLGYNEQFF
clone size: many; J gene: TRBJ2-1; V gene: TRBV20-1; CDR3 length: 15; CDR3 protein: CSATPSGGSYNEQFF
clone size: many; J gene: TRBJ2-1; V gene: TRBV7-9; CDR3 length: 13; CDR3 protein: CASRSGPSREQFF
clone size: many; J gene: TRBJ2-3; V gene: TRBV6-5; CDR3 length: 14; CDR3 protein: CASSYSSGTDTQYF
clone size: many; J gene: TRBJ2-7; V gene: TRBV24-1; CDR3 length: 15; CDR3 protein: CATSDLGQSSYEQYF
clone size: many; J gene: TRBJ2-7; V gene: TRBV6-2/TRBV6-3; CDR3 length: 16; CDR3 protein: CASSPFRASGEYEQYF
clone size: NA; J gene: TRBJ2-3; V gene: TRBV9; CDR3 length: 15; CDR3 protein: CASSVRGALVGTQYF
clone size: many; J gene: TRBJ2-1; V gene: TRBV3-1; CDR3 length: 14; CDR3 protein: CASSLRTSYNEQFF
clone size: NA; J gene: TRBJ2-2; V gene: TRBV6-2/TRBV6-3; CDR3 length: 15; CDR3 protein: CASSATGTGSGELFF
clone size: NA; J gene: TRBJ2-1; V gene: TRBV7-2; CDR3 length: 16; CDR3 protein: CASSLAGAGTYNEQFF
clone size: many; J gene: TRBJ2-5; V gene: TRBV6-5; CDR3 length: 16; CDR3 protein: CASSHFGSGIQETQYF
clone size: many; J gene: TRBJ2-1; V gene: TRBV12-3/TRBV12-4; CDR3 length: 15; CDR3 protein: CASSPDRGLYNEQFF
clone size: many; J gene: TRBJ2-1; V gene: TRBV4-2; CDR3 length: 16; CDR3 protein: CASSQIAGGGGNEQFF
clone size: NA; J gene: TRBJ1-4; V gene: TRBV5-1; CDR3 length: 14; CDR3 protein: CASSLEGGGKKLFF
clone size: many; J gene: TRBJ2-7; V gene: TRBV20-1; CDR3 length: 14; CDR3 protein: CSASVSGASYEQYF